This T cell receptor (beta chain) was identified in a study of molecular identifiers for immune sequencing clone quantification. Looked up from germline, CDR1 is LNHDA and CDR2 is SQIVND (reference sequence). This CDR3 is 15 amino acids long. With V trimmed by 7 bases and J by 5 bases, 8 bases remained unmatched. MiXCR, applied by TCRdb to the PCR reads, yields one record per CDR3 protein. The table lists under 600,000 distinct CDR3 sequences, roughly 26% of them singletons. The sample holds a few counts of this clonotype. What was sequenced was naive CD8+ T cells from blood, with Jurkat cell RNA spiked in. Subset given: FACS-sorted CD8+CD4-CCR7+CD45RA+ naive T cells. This chain joins TRBV19 and TRBJ2-2, with 9 bases identical to TRBD2. The receptor comes from a human donor in good health. Some libraries in this study had Jurkat cell RNA spiked in. CDR3 nucleotides: TGTGCCAGTACTCCGGGTCTAGCGGGAACCGGGGAGCTGTTTTTT. Its translation is CASTPGLAGTGELFF.